This TCR beta chain is from a study of spatial heterogeneity in lung cancer. This clonotype was detected ten times or more. MiXCR, applied by TCRdb to the 5' RACE reads, yields one record per CDR3 protein. The sample carries approximately 12,000 distinct CDR3 sequences, about a tenth recorded once. Time point meaning: blood at routine non-recurrence follow-up after resection. Unsorted whole RNA from tumor, nontumor lung or frozen PBMC underwent sequencing. Trimming cost V 2 bases and J 6 bases; bases outside gene matches: 9. The V gene's germline CDR1 is LNHDA and CDR2 SQIVND (reference sequence). The CDR3 spans 15 residues.

V is TRBV19 and J is TRBJ2-7, with 8 bases identical to TRBD2. Here the sequenced sample was PBMCs, taken at follow-up. This receptor was taken from a female donor with early-stage non-small cell lung cancer. The CDR3 bases are TGTGCCAGTAGTATAACGGGTAGCGGGAATCTCGAGCAGTACTTC. It translates to CASSITGSGNLEQYF.